This T cell receptor (beta chain) was identified in a study of cytomegalovirus exposure and HLA in healthy donors. Whole-study context: Genotyping of roughly 400 donors showed that 80% to 85% belonged to the Caucasian-associated ancestry cluster.

This clone occurred once. Its antigen is still unknown. 13 Jbeta primers and 60 Vbeta primers were used for the PCR. TCRdb's copy holds only in-frame clones and misses some; the assay was immunoSEQ multiplex PCR. The data show approximately 120,000 clones, with 65% to 80% seen just once and roughly an eighth held by the top ten. Study observations and caveats: Exclusion applied to some V segments, including TRBV6-2 and TRBV6-3, as they were indistinguishable. TCR beta V segments were, for the most part, productive about 87% or about 30% of the time in an earlier analysis. Associated with cytomegalovirus, according to the listing, were 150 to 200 TCR beta chains.

The CDR3 totals 16 residues. Trimming took 0 bases from V and 8 from J, leaving 18 bases between them. Germline V gene lookup returns CDR1 SGHDN and CDR2 FVKESK. Specimen: PBMCs. This TCR was recovered from a woman in her fifties or sixties in good health and CMV-seropositive. The rearrangement joins TRBV14 to TRBJ2-3; D remains ambiguous. The CDR3 DNA reads TGTGCCAGCAGCCAAGATGGGCGAATTCGCACTGGTACGCAGTATTTT. This sequence encodes CASSQDGRIRTGTQYF.